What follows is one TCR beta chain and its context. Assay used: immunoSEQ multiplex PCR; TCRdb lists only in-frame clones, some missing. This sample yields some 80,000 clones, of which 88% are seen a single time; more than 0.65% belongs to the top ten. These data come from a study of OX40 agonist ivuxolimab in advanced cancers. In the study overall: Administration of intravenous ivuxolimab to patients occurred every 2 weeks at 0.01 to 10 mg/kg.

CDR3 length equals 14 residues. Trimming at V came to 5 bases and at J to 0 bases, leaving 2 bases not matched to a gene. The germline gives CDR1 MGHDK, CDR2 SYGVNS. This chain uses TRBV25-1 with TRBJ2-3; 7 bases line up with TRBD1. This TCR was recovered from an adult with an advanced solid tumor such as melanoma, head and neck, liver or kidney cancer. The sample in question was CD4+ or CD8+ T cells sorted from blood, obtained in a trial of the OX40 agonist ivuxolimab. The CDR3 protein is CASSLGQSTDTQYF. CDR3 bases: TGTGCCAGCAGTTTGGGACAGAGCACAGATACGCAGTATTTT.